The 5 T cell receptor beta chains below were found in one sample sequenced in a study of T cells in Graves' hyperthyroidism and ophthalmopathy. There were TCR beta CDR3 regions amplified from RNA transcripts. HTBI primers were the set used in a first-round RT-PCR of the TCR CDR3. TCRdb reprocessed the multiplex PCR reads with MiXCR, giving one entry per CDR3 protein. The sample includes around 520,000 distinct CDR3 sequences, around 24% of them seen just once. The material sequenced was blood. Receptors originate from a woman in her twenties or thirties with Graves' ophthalmopathy.

This clonotype was seen repeatedly, ten times or more. The gene calls are TRBV7-2 and TRBJ2-2, with TRBD1 as a possible D gene (5 bases). The germline V gene encodes CDR1 SGHTA and CDR2 FQGNSA. Trimming shortened V by 1 base and J by 11 bases, and 11 bases separated the two germline ends. This CDR3 has 13 amino acids. The CDR3 sequence is CASSLDRLAELFF. CDR3 DNA sequence: TGTGCCAGCAGCTTAGACAGGTTGGCAGAGCTGTTTTTT. Drawing the rest from reference TRBV7-2 and TRBJ2-2, the complete variable domain is GAGVSQSPSNKVTEKGKDVELRCDPISGHTALYWYRQSLGQGLEFLIYFQGNSAPDKSGLPSDRFSAERTGGSVSTLTIQRTQQEDSAVYLCASSLDRLAELFFGEGSRLTVL.

This clonotype was found many times. V gene TRBV19 combines with J gene TRBJ1-5; D remains ambiguous. The germline gives CDR1 LNHDA, CDR2 SQIVND (reference sequence). V gave up 4 bases and J gave up 6 bases, with 13 bases separating them. This CDR3 region has 14 residues. The CDR3 region is CASSTARGPQPQHF. CDR3 in DNA: TGTGCCAGTAGTACGGCGAGAGGGCCTCAGCCCCAGCATTTT.

This clonotype was recorded at least ten times. This chain uses TRBV30 with TRBJ1-5; 7 bases are a match to TRBD1. The length of the CDR3 is 13 residues. The V gene end was trimmed by 3 bases and the J gene end by 5 bases; junction bases not matched to a gene: 4. Germline V gene data show CDR1 as GTSNPN and CDR2 as SVGIG (reference sequence). The chain's CDR3 is CAWSSRGDQPQHF. For the CDR3, the DNA is TGTGCCTGGAGCTCCAGGGGGGATCAGCCCCAGCATTTT.

This clonotype was counted at least ten times. The chain is built from TRBV12-3 or TRBV12-4 and TRBJ1-6; D ambiguous. The CDR3 runs 14 residues. The ends were cut back, 5 bases at V and 6 bases at J, with 11 bases in the middle. CDR3 sequence reads: CASSQRRANSPLHF. The CDR3 DNA is TGTGCCAGCAGTCAACGACGGGCTAATTCACCCCTCCACTTT.

The chain uses TRBV30 and TRBJ2-4; 8 bases line up with TRBD1. The CDR3 consists of 11 residues. Germline V gives CDR1 GTSNPN, CDR2 SVGIG (reference sequence). J was trimmed by 11 bases and V by 3 bases; bases with no gene match: 3. The CDR3 is CAWSGQGFQYF. The CDR3 DNA is TGTGCCTGGAGCGGACAGGGTTTTCAGTACTTC.